The clone carrying this TCR beta chain was seen at least ten times. What it binds is not known. This entry belongs to a study of breast tumors, draining lymph nodes, adjacent tissues. The lymph nodes were axillary draining lymph nodes from breast cancer patients. CDR3 size: 16 residues. V was pared by 6 bases and J by 0 bases, with 16 bases between. Germline CDR1 is LNHDA and CDR2 is SQIVND (reference sequence). Findings and caveats of the study: Tumor repertoires ranked between lymph nodes and nontumor tissue in diversity, with V and J gene preferences. Most tumor T cells seemingly derive from lymph node, then expand in tumor. Luminal-like breast cancer showed significantly higher tumor–nontumor repertoire similarity than basal-like. That most tumor T cells come from lymph nodes remained unproven.

TCRdb processed the multiplex PCR reads anew with MiXCR; each CDR3 protein has one entry. The sample consists of 100,000 or so distinct CDR3 sequences, about 20% of them appearing once. The origin of this receptor is a female donor with breast cancer. Some clones in this sample may be carry-over from other donors' samples. Sequencing was performed on axillary lymph node tissue. The chain employs TRBV19 and TRBJ2-3, with D unresolved. This CDR3 reads CASSRIDSASTDTQYF. CDR3 bases: TGTGCCAGTAGCAGGATCGACTCGGCTAGCACAGATACGCAGTATTTT.